This T cell receptor beta chain originates from a study of blood T cell repertoires in COVID-19. On the study more broadly: The United States, Italy and Spain were the sources of the acute and convalescent COVID-19 samples. PBMCs, B-cell-depleted T cells, or T cells were the source of the cDNA or gDNA that made up the material.

Original data processing: Reference gene primer amplification yielded estimated nucleated cell counts. Some clones are missing from TCRdb's copy, which holds only in-frame ones; the method was immunoSEQ multiplex PCR. V and J calls and clone size are copied from that table; D and trimming were computed from the DNA. Among roughly 150,000 clones listed, approximately 87% were seen once. Germline lookup yields CDR1 SGHRS and CDR2 YFSETQ. The CDR3 runs 12 residues. The V and J ends lost 4 bases and 6 bases respectively, with 10 bases between them. The chain combines TRBV5-1 with TRBJ1-2, with D perhaps TRBD1 (6 bases). This clonotype was sampled from an elderly man with acute or convalescent COVID-19. The sequenced material came from peripheral blood. Here the CDR3 reads CASSTSGDGYTF. CDR3 nucleotides: TGCGCCAGCAGCACATCAGGGGATGGCTACACCTTC.